These 2 T cell receptor beta chains were sequenced from one sample in a study of cytomegalovirus exposure and HLA in healthy donors. In the PCR, 60 Vbeta and 13 Jbeta primers were used. The table came from immunoSEQ multiplex PCR; TCRdb's copy has only in-frame clones and leaves some out. This sample has about 150,000 clones, with around 80% found just once. The specimen was PBMCs. These receptors were collected from a man younger than 35 in good health and CMV-seronegative.

The V and J genes are TRBV5-1 and TRBJ2-5; TRBD2 is a possible D gene (6 bases). The CDR3 runs to 15 residues. CDR1 is SGHRS, CDR2 YFSETQ, per germline. V lost 0 bases to trimming and J lost 0 bases, with 9 bases between them. The CDR3 DNA reads TGCGCCAGCAGCTTGGTCCTAGCGTACCAAGAGACCCAGTACTTC. Translated: CASSLVLAYQETQYF.

The chain employs TRBV7-9 and TRBJ2-2; perhaps TRBD1 as D (6 bases). This CDR3 is 16 amino acids long. Per germline, CDR1 SEHNR and CDR2 FQNEAQ (reference sequence). V gave up 8 bases and J gave up 3 bases, with 19 bases separating them. As DNA, the CDR3 is TGTGCCAGCCGAACGGGCGTGAACAGGGACACCGGGGAGCTGTTTTTT. Translation gives CASRTGVNRDTGELFF.